This TCR beta chain was obtained from a study of T cells in Graves' hyperthyroidism and ophthalmopathy. Using RNA transcripts as the source, TCR beta CDR3 regions were amplified. Primed by the HTBI set, a first-round RT-PCR was run on the TCR CDR3. TCRdb passed the multiplex PCR reads through MiXCR, listing each CDR3 protein once. The sample gives fewer than 350,000 distinct CDR3 sequences, around 20% of which show up once; roughly 39% is in the top ten. Germline V gene lookup returns CDR1 DFQATT and CDR2 SNEGSKA (reference sequence). The CDR3 spans 14 residues. Trimming at V came to 5 bases and at J to 6 bases, leaving 13 bases not matched to a gene. General study findings and limits: Most expanded thyroid clonotypes above 0.001 also appeared in blood.

A note on this clonotype: Its antigen is undetermined.

This clonotype was sampled from a man in his fifties with Graves' ophthalmopathy. The chain uses TRBV20-1 and TRBJ2-7; 7 bases are shared with TRBD2. What was sequenced was blood. The CDR3 DNA reads TGCAGTGCTGAGACCGGGACTACCCTCTTCGAGCAGTACTTC. The encoded protein is CSAETGTTLFEQYF.